The rows below give T cell receptor beta chains drawn from one sample of a study of shared clonotypes between healthy human individuals. Assay: immunoSEQ multiplex PCR; the TCRdb copy retains only in-frame clones and omits some. This table has 2 million to 3 million clones, approximately 90% appearing once. Material: naive CD4+ T cells sorted from blood. Receptor source: a man between 18 and 29 years old in good health. Each CDR3 is given with its conserved first and last residue. The D gene is left open where the match is weak. Size values are once, few and many counts, or a class for expanded clones, and some rows have none.

j_gene	abundance	d_gene	v_gene	CDR3nt	CDR3aa
TRBJ1-3	NA	NA	TRBV11-2	TGTGCCAGCAGCTTAGAATTCACGTTTTATGGGAAGTCTGGAAACACCATATATTTT	CASSLEFTFYGKSGNTIYF
TRBJ2-7	NA	NA	TRBV27	TGTGCCAGCAGTTCAGGACGGGGGAACTACGAGCAGTACTTC	CASSSGRGNYEQYF
TRBJ2-1	NA	NA	TRBV9	TGTGCCAGCAGCGTAGGCGGGAACGGGTACAATGAGCAGTTCTTC	CASSVGGNGYNEQFF
TRBJ1-1	NA	NA	TRBV27	TGTGCCAGCTTCCGTTTTGGCGAAGCTTTCTTT	CASFRFGEAFF
TRBJ2-5	NA	TRBD2	TRBV6-1	TGTGCCAGCAGTGCGCCCGTACTAGCGGGAAACCAAGAGACCCAGTACTTC	CASSAPVLAGNQETQYF
TRBJ2-1	NA	NA	TRBV2	TGTGCCAGCCTTTTTACCGGGACCCAGAGTGAGCAGTTCTTC	CASLFTGTQSEQFF
TRBJ1-1	NA	TRBD1	TRBV14	TGTGCCAGCAGCTACACCCGGACAGGGGCACAAAGGACTGAAGCTTTCTTT	CASSYTRTGAQRTEAFF
TRBJ2-4	NA	NA	TRBV5-6	TGTGCCAGCAGCTTGATTGTCAGAGAAAACATTCAGTACTTC	CASSLIVRENIQYF
TRBJ2-6	once	NA	TRBV28	TGTGCCACCTCGCCCGCCACACCTTCTGGGGCCAACGTCCTGACTTTC	CATSPATPSGANVLTF
TRBJ1-1	NA	NA	TRBV18	TGTGCCAGCTCACCACCGAGTTCAGGGATGAACACTGAAGCTTTCTTT	CASSPPSSGMNTEAFF
TRBJ2-1	NA	NA	TRBV6-1	TGTGCCAGCACCGAGAAGGGCACCTACAATGAGCAGTTCTTC	CASTEKGTYNEQFF
TRBJ2-6	NA	NA	TRBV6-1	TGTGCCAGCAGTGGGATAGGCTCTGGGGCCAACGTCCTGACTTTC	CASSGIGSGANVLTF
TRBJ2-2	once	TRBD2	TRBV2	TGTGCCAGCAGTGAGACTAGCGGGAACACCGGGGAGCTGTTTTTT	CASSETSGNTGELFF
TRBJ1-2	NA	NA	TRBV27	TGTGCCAGCAGTTTAGCCCCCGCTTTCGGAGTCGGTGGCTACACCTTC	CASSLAPAFGVGGYTF
TRBJ2-3	NA	TRBD2	TRBV5-1	TGCGCCAGCAGCCCACCGACTAGCGGGGTCCCCACAGATACGCAGTATTTT	CASSPPTSGVPTDTQYF
TRBJ2-7	NA	TRBD1	TRBV5-4	TGTGCCAGCAGCAGGGACAGGGCACTTACCTACGAGCAGTACTTC	CASSRDRALTYEQYF
TRBJ1-2	NA	TRBD1	TRBV10-3	TGTGCCATCAGCGGGACAGGGGGCAATGGCTACACCTTC	CAISGTGGNGYTF
TRBJ1-6	NA	NA	TRBV7-8	TGTGCCAGCAGCCGAAGTCCCCTTTGGCAGGGATCACCCCTCCACTTT	CASSRSPLWQGSPLHF
TRBJ1-2	NA	TRBD1	TRBV30	TGTGCCTGGAGTAGGGCAGGGGGAAACTATGGCTACACCTTC	CAWSRAGGNYGYTF
TRBJ2-3	NA	NA	TRBV4-3	TGCGCCAGCAGCCAAGGTCTAGCGCACACAGATACGCAGTATTTT	CASSQGLAHTDTQYF
TRBJ1-2	once	TRBD1	TRBV11-2	TGTGCCAGCAGCCCCGGGACAGGGTATGGCTACACCTTC	CASSPGTGYGYTF
TRBJ1-2	NA	NA	TRBV11-2	TGTGCCAGCAGCTTATACACTGGATACACCTTC	CASSLYTGYTF
TRBJ2-1	NA	TRBD2	TRBV5-1	TGCGCCAGCAGCACTAGCGGGGGGGTCTCCTACAATGAGCAGTTCTTC	CASSTSGGVSYNEQFF
TRBJ2-1	NA	NA	TRBV30	TGTGCCTGGAGTGGAGGGCTAGCCTTCAATGAGCAGTTCTTC	CAWSGGLAFNEQFF
TRBJ1-1	NA	NA	TRBV5-4	TGTGCCAGCAGCACAAAGGGACGGTCCCTTCTTATGAACACTGAAGCTTTCTTT	CASSTKGRSLLMNTEAFF
TRBJ2-3	NA	NA	TRBV29-1	TGCAGCGTTGGGACAGCCCGCACAGATACGCAGTATTTT	CSVGTARTDTQYF
TRBJ1-3	NA	NA	TRBV2	TGTGCCAGCAGCTACAACTCTGGAAACACCATATATTTT	CASSYNSGNTIYF
TRBJ1-2	NA	NA	TRBV30	TGTGCCTGGAGGGGTGTAAACTATGGCTACACCTTC	CAWRGVNYGYTF
TRBJ2-1	NA	TRBD2	TRBV10-1	TGCGCCAGCAGGGACACTTTAGCGGGTGAGCAGTTCTTC	CASRDTLAGEQFF
TRBJ1-4	NA	NA	TRBV6-1	TGTGCCAGCAGTGTCGACAGGTCCTGGGTAGAAAAACTGTTTTTT	CASSVDRSWVEKLFF
TRBJ1-1	few	NA	TRBV5-4	TGTGCCAGCAGCAGGTGGGATTGGGAGGTAAATGAAGCTTTCTTT	CASSRWDWEVNEAFF
TRBJ1-1	NA	NA	TRBV10-2	TGCGCCAGCTCCAAGGGACCCCCGAACACTGAAGCTTTCTTT	CASSKGPPNTEAFF
TRBJ1-1	NA	TRBD1	TRBV27	TGTGCCAGCAGTTTAGACAGGGGTTTGTCTGAAGCTTTCTTT	CASSLDRGLSEAFF
TRBJ2-2	NA	TRBD2	TRBV10-3	TGTGCCACCGCGGGGGTAGCGGGGAACGGGGAGCTGTTTTTT	CATAGVAGNGELFF
TRBJ1-2	NA	NA	TRBV30	TGTGCCTGGCGGGGTCACTATGGCTACACCTTC	CAWRGHYGYTF
TRBJ2-3	NA	TRBD2	TRBV7-9	TGTGCCAGCAGCTCCCACATTAAGACTAGCCCCGGACGCACAGATACGCAGTATTTT	CASSSHIKTSPGRTDTQYF
TRBJ2-3	NA	NA	TRBV6-6	TGTGCCAGCAGTTATCCTGGCCGCACAGATACGCAGTATTTT	CASSYPGRTDTQYF
TRBJ1-3	once	NA	TRBV10-3	TGTGCCATCAGTGAGTCGCAGGGTTCGGGAAACACCATATATTTT	CAISESQGSGNTIYF
TRBJ2-2	NA	NA	TRBV10-3	TGTGCCATCAGGCAGGGCGAGGCCGGGGAGCTGTTTTTT	CAIRQGEAGELFF
TRBJ1-3	NA	NA	TRBV5-1	TGCGCCAGCAGCTCCACGGGAGGGGATGGAAACACCATATATTTT	CASSSTGGDGNTIYF
TRBJ1-6	NA	NA	TRBV11-2	TGTGCCAGCAGCTTCGGGGGTAATAATTCACCCCTCCACTTT	CASSFGGNNSPLHF
TRBJ2-6	NA	NA	TRBV11-2	TGTGCCAGCAGCTCAAAAGGCGTCTGGACCCCCACTGGGGCCAACGTCCTGACTTTC	CASSSKGVWTPTGANVLTF
TRBJ2-6	NA	TRBD1	TRBV27	TGTGCCAGCAGTTTCGAACGGACAGGGGGGACTGGGGCCAACGTCCTGACTTTC	CASSFERTGGTGANVLTF
TRBJ2-2	NA	NA	TRBV6-1	TGTGCCAGCGGACATCGTACCGGGGAGCTGTTTTTT	CASGHRTGELFF
TRBJ2-2	NA	NA	TRBV6-5	TGTGCCAGCAGTCCCCTCGGGAACACCGGGGAGCTGTTTTTT	CASSPLGNTGELFF
TRBJ1-1	few	NA	TRBV21-1	TGTGCCAGCACTACAGGGAATCTGACCACTGAAGCTTTCTTT	CASTTGNLTTEAFF
TRBJ1-1	few	NA	TRBV5-4	TGTGCCAGCAGCTTGGTACAAACGAACACTGAAGCTTTCTTT	CASSLVQTNTEAFF
TRBJ1-5	NA	NA	TRBV6-1	TGTGCCAGCACCGGACAGTTAGATCAGCCCCAGCATTTT	CASTGQLDQPQHF
TRBJ2-7	NA	TRBD1	TRBV19	TGTGCCAGTAGTATTGGGGGGACAGGGGCGTCCTACGAGCAGTACTTC	CASSIGGTGASYEQYF
TRBJ2-7	NA	NA	TRBV11-2	TGTGCCAGCAGCTTAAGGCCAGCGAAAGCCTACGAGCAGTACTTC	CASSLRPAKAYEQYF
TRBJ1-1	once	TRBD1	TRBV15	TGTGCCACCGGGACAGGGTGGGGGATGAACACTGAAGCTTTCTTT	CATGTGWGMNTEAFF